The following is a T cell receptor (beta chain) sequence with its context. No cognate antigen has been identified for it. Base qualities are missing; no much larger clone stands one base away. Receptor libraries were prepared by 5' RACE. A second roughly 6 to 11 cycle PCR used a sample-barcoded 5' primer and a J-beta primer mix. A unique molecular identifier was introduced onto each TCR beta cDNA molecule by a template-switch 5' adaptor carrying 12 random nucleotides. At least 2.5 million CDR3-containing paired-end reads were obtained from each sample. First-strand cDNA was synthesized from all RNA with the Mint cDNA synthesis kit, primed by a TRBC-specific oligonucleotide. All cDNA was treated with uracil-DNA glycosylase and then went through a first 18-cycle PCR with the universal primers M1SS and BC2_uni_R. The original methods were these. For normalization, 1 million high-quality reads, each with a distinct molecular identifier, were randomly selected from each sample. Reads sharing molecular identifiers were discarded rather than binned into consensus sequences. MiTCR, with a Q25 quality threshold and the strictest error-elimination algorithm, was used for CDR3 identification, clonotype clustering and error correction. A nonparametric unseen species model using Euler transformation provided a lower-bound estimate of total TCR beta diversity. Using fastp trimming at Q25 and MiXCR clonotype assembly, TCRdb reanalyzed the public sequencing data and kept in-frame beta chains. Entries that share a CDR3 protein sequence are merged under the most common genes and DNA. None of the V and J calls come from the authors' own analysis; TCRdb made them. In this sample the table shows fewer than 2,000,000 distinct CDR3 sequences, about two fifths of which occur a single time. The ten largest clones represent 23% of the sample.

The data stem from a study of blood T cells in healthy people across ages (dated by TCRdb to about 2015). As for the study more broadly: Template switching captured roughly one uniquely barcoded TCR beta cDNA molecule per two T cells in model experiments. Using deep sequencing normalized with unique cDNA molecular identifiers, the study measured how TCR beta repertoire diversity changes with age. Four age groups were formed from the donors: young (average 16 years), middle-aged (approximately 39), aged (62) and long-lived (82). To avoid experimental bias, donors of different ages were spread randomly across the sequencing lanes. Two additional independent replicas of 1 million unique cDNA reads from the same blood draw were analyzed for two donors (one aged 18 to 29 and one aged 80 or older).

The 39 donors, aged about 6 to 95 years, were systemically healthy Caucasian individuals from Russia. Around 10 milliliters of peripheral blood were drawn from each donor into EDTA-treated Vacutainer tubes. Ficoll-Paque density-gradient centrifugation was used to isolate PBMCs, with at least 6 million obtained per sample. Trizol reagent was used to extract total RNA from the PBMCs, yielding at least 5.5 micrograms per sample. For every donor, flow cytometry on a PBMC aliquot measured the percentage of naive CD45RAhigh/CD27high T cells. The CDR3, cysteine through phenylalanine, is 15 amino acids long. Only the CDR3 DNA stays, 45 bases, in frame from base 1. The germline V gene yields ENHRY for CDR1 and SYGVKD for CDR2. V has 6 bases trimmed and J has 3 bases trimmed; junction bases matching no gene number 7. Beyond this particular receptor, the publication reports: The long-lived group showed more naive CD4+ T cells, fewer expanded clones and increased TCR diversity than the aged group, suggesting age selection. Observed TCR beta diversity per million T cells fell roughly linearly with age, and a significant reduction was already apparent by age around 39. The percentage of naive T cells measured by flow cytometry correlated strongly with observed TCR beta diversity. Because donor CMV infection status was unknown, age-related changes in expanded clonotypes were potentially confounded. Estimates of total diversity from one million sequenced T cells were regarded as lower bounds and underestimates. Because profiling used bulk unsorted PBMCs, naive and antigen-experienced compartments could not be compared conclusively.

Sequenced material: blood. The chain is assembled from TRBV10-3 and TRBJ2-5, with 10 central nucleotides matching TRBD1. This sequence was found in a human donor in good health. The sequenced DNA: TGTGCCATCAGCCCCACGACAGGGGGCGAAGAGACCCAGTACTTC. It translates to CAISPTTGGEETQYF.